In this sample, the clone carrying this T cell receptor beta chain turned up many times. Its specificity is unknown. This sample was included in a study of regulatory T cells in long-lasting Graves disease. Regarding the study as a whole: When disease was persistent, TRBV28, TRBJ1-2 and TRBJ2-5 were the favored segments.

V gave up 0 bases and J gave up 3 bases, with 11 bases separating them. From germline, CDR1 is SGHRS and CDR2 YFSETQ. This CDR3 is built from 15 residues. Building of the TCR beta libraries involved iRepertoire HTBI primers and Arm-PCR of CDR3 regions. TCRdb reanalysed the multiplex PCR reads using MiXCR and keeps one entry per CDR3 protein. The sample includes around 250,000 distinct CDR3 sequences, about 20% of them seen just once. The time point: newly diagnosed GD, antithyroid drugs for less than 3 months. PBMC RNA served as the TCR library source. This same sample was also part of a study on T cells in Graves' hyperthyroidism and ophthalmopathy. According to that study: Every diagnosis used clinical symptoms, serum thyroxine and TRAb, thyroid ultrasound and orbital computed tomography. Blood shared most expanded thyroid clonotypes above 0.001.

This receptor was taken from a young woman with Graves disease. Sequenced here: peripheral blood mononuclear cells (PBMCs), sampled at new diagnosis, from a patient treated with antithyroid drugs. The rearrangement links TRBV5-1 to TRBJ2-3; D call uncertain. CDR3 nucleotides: TGCGCCAGCAGCTTGGGAGGTCCGCAAACAGATACGCAGTATTTT. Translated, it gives CASSLGGPQTDTQYF.